This T cell receptor (beta chain) was documented in a study of OX40 agonist ivuxolimab in advanced cancers. The protocol was immunoSEQ multiplex PCR, while the TCRdb copy is restricted to in-frame clones and leaves out a portion. The sample holds 71,000 or so clones, about 94% seen once. This CDR3 contains 12 residues. The germline V gene has CDR1 SNHLY and CDR2 FYNNEI. V lost 8 bases and J lost 5, with 10 bases in between. The clonotype originates from an adult with an advanced solid tumor such as melanoma, head and neck, liver or kidney cancer. The sequenced sample was CD4+ or CD8+ T cells sorted from blood, obtained in a trial of the OX40 agonist ivuxolimab. The V and J genes are TRBV2 and TRBJ2-1; D possibly corresponds to TRBD1 (5 bases). CDR3 sequence reads: CASVAGNNEQFF. The CDR3 DNA sequence: TGTGCCAGCGTGGCAGGGAACAATGAGCAGTTCTTC.